This is a list of T cell receptor beta chains from one sample in a study of blood T cell repertoires in COVID-19. Profiled with immunoSEQ multiplex PCR; TCRdb holds only in-frame clones, not every one. Of a few hundred thousand clones listed, around nine tenths are singletons. Sample: PBMCs or T cells enriched from blood (not recorded which). These receptors originate from a woman aged 40 to 50 who had recovered from COVID-19. Each CDR3 is given with its conserved first and last residue. D genes are given only for firm matches. Clone size is given for some rows only: seen once, a few or many times, or a class if the clone is expanded.

d_gene	abundance	v_gene	j_gene	CDR3aa	CDR3nt
TRBD1	few	TRBV6-5	TRBJ2-2	CASRTTGVTGELFF	TGTGCCAGCAGGACCACAGGGGTAACCGGGGAGCTGTTTTTT
-	-	TRBV13	TRBJ1-6	CASSLSSSYNSPLHF	TGTGCCAGCAGTTTATCGAGCTCCTATAATTCACCCCTCCACTTT
-	few	TRBV9	TRBJ1-1	CASSVGRSQNTEAFF	TGTGCCAGCAGCGTAGGGAGAAGCCAAAACACTGAAGCTTTCTTT
-	-	TRBV5-1	TRBJ2-3	CASSLAVSGTDTQYF	TGCGCCAGCAGCTTGGCGGTTTCGGGAACAGATACGCAGTATTTT
-	-	TRBV7-6	TRBJ2-1	CASSSGGVWQFF	TGTGCCAGCAGCTCCGGAGGGGTGTGGCAGTTCTTC
-	-	TRBV7-9	TRBJ2-1	CASSSPGGFAYNEQFF	TGTGCCAGCAGCTCTCCAGGGGGGTTCGCCTACAATGAGCAGTTCTTC
-	-	TRBV20-1	TRBJ1-2	CSANPGSRYTF	TGCAGTGCCAATCCGGGGTCTCGCTACACCTTC
-	-	TRBV5-4	TRBJ2-2	CASRYSGTNTGELFF	TGTGCCAGCAGATACAGCGGTACGAACACCGGGGAGCTGTTTTTT
TRBD1	-	TRBV25-1	TRBJ2-1	CASSSPGQAADEQFF	TGTGCCAGCAGTTCGCCGGGACAGGCGGCGGATGAGCAGTTCTTC
TRBD1	few	TRBV12-3/TRBV12-4	TRBJ1-2	CASSPQGAAGYTF	TGTGCCAGCAGTCCGCAGGGGGCGGCTGGCTACACCTTC
TRBD2	-	TRBV7-2	TRBJ2-2	CASTLAGVTGELFF	TGTGCCAGCACCCTAGCGGGCGTCACCGGGGAGCTGTTTTTT
TRBD1	-	TRBV9	TRBJ1-4	CASSALPGTGNEKLFF	TGTGCCAGCAGCGCCCTCCCCGGGACAGGGAATGAAAAACTGTTTTTT
-	once	TRBV7-9	TRBJ2-7	CASSLAGPHYEQYF	TGTGCCAGCAGCTTAGCGGGCCCACACTACGAGCAGTACTTC
-	once	TRBV5-1	TRBJ2-3	CASSPNTDTQYF	TGCGCCAGCAGCCCAAACACAGATACGCAGTATTTT